The following is a T cell receptor (beta chain) sequence with its context. Its target is not known. The data derive from a study of Tregs in tolerant kidney transplant recipients. Whole-study findings and limits: Nucleotide sequences could not be compared across some patients' samples due to primer changes. Few patients were studied, so findings need validation in larger groups. Antigen-driven expansion was suggested because donor-specific Tregs expanded more than all Tregs in tolerant patients.

Assay: immunoSEQ multiplex PCR; the TCRdb copy retains only in-frame clones and omits some. The sample has 80,000 or so clones; roughly nine tenths are singletons. Related graft donors supplied nonmyeloablative bone marrow transplants, and mixed chimerism was transient. CD4+CD25+CD127- Tregs, CD4+CD25- non-Tregs, CD4 and CD8 cells were sorted. This receptor was taken from a human patient who received a combined kidney and bone marrow transplant. Some T cells may have originated in the graft donor. The sample here was CD4+ T cells from blood (PBMCs), taken 24 months after the transplant.

CDR3: CASSPGLAGAYEQYF. DNA of the CDR3: TGTGCCAGCTCACCCGGACTAGCGGGAGCCTACGAGCAGTACTTC. The chain couples TRBV18 to TRBJ2-7, with 13 nucleotides matching TRBD2. This CDR3 is built from 15 residues. V lost 3 bases, J lost 2 bases, and 1 base stayed unmatched. CDR1 KGHSH and CDR2 LQKENI come from the germline V gene.